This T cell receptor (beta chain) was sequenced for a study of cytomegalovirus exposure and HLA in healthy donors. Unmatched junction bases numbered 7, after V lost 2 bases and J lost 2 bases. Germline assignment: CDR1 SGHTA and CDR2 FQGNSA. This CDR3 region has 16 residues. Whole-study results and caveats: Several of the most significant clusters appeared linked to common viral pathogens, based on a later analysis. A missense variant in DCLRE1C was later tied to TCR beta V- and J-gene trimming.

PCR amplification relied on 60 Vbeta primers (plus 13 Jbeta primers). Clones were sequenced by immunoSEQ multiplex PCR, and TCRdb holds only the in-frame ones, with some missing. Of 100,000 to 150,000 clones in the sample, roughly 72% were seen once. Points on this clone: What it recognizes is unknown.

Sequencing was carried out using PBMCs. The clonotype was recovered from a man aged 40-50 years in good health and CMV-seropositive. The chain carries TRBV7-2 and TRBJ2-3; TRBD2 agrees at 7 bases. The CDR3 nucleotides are TGTGCCAGCAGCTTAACGGGGCTAGCGGACACAGATACGCAGTATTTT. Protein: CASSLTGLADTDTQYF. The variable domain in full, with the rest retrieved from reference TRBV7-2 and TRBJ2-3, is GAGVSQSPSNKVTEKGKDVELRCDPISGHTALYWYRQSLGQGLEFLIYFQGNSAPDKSGLPSDRFSAERTGGSVSTLTIQRTQQEDSAVYLCASSLTGLADTDTQYFGPGTRLTVL.